The 5 T cell receptor beta chains reported below all come from one sample, sequenced in a study of blood T cell repertoires in COVID-19. Generated by immunoSEQ multiplex PCR, the TCRdb table keeps only in-frame clones and is missing some. This sample has 170,000 or so clones, with approximately 88% found just once. Source material: PBMCs or T cells enriched from blood (not recorded which). These receptors originate from a woman aged 45-59 years who had recovered from COVID-19.

The chain links TRBV6-1 to TRBJ1-5, with 10 bases aligning to TRBD1. CDR1 MNHNS and CDR2 SASEGT come from the germline V gene. CDR3 size: 18 residues. Losses at the gene ends were 4 bases for V and 5 bases for J; bases not matched to a gene: 14. The CDR3 region is CASSGSGTGVTLYQPQHF. CDR3 nucleotides: TGTGCCAGCAGTGGGAGCGGGACAGGGGTCACCCTCTATCAGCCCCAGCATTTT.

The chain links TRBV6-2 or TRBV6-3 to TRBJ2-3; a possible D gene is TRBD2 (6 bases). CDR1 MNHEY and CDR2 SVGEGT come from the germline V gene. The CDR3 sequence is 18 residues long. V lost 5 bases and J 0 bases, leaving 21 bases between the germline ends. CDR3 in DNA: TGTGCCAGCAGTCGCTCCTTCCGGGGGATGCGGAGCACAGATACGCAGTATTTT. Translated, it gives CASSRSFRGMRSTDTQYF.

This chain uses TRBV3-1 (or the pseudogene TRBV3-2) with TRBJ2-2; D is possibly TRBD2 (7 bases). CDR3 length: 16 amino acids. Germline CDR1 is LGHDT and CDR2 is YNNKEL (reference sequence). The V end lost 0 bases, the J end lost 7 bases, and 15 bases lay between the germline ends. The CDR3 nucleotides read TGTGCCAGCAGCCAAGATCGCCGAGGGGGGGTCGGGGAGCTGTTTTTT. Translation: CASSQDRRGGVGELFF.

The chain uses TRBV7-2 and TRBJ1-5; no clear D gene. The germline V and J ends were trimmed by 5 bases and 7 bases, with 12 bases remaining between them. Looked up from germline, CDR1 is SGHTA and CDR2 is FQGNSA. This CDR3 has 13 amino acids. CDR3: CASSATRGQPQHF. The CDR3 bases are TGTGCCAGCAGCGCAACTCGAGGGCAGCCCCAGCATTTT.

The V gene is TRBV5-1, the J gene TRBJ1-4; no definite D call. Germline V gene data show CDR1 as SGHRS and CDR2 as YFSETQ. V gave up 4 bases and J gave up 0 bases, with 10 bases separating them. CDR3 length equals 15 residues. As DNA, the CDR3 is TGCGCCAGCAGCCGCGGAGGTGCAACTAATGAAAAACTGTTTTTT. It encodes CASSRGGATNEKLFF. Full variable domain (outside the CDR3, taken from reference TRBV5-1 and TRBJ1-4): KAGVTQTPRYLIKTRGQQVTLSCSPISGHRSVSWYQQTPGQGLQFLFEYFSETQRNKGNFPGRFSGRQFSNSRSEMNVSTLELGDSALYLCASSRGGATNEKLFFGSGTQLSVL.